This entry lists 26 T cell receptor beta chains sequenced from one sample in a study of spatial heterogeneity in lung cancer. No antigens are known for them. A single record per CDR3 protein comes from TCRdb applying MiXCR to the 5' RACE reads. The sample has 100,000 or so distinct CDR3 sequences, around 4.3% seen once. Study observations and caveats: Counts that tracked tumor mutation counts were those of expanded intratumoral alpha and beta TCRs.

The sample's time point: sample taken at primary tumor resection. Source: lung tumor tissue, taken at surgery. The receptors shown here come from a male donor with early-stage non-small cell lung cancer.

This clonotype was observed at least ten times. This chain links TRBV18 with TRBJ1-5; TRBD1 aligns across 8 bases. The V segment lost 5 bases and the J segment 8 bases; nucleotides outside the gene matches: 8. Per germline, CDR1 KGHSH and CDR2 LQKENI. This CDR3 is built from 14 residues. The chain's CDR3 is CASSSRQGYKPQHF. The CDR3 DNA reads as TGTGCCAGCTCATCTCGACAGGGGTACAAGCCCCAGCATTTT. Complete variable domain (other parts from reference TRBV18 and TRBJ1-5): NAGVMQNPRHLVRRRGQEARLRCSPMKGHSHVYWYRQLPEEGLKFMVYLQKENIIDESGMPKERFSAEFPKEGPSILRIQQVVRGDSAAYFCASSSRQGYKPQHFGDGTRLSIL.

The chain has TRBV28 and TRBJ2-7; no clear D. V was shortened by 8 bases and J by 0 bases, with 14 bases between the two germline ends. The germline V gene encodes CDR1 MDHEN and CDR2 SYDVKM. The CDR3 spans 14 residues. In DNA form, the CDR3 reads TGTGCCAGCCATCCCCGATATAGCTCCTACGAGCAGTACTTC. This encodes CASHPRYSSYEQYF. The entire variable domain, with the rest obtained from reference TRBV28 and TRBJ2-7, is as follows: DVKVTQSSRYLVKRTGEKVFLECVQDMDHENMFWYRQDPGLGLRLIYFSYDVKMKEKGDIPEGYSVSREKKERFSLILESASTNQTSMYLCASHPRYSSYEQYFGPGTRLTVT.

This clonotype was counted at least ten times. V usage is TRBV5-6 and J usage is TRBJ2-3; D remains ambiguous. Trimming took 4 bases from V and 3 from J, leaving 12 bases between them. The CDR3 extends over 14 amino acids. CDR1 and CDR2 from the germline V gene are SGHDT and YYEEEE. The CDR3 DNA sequence: TGTGCCAGCAGCCCCCGTTCGAGGACAGATACGCAGTATTTT. Protein: CASSPRSRTDTQYF.

This clonotype was picked up many times. The chain links TRBV12-3 or TRBV12-4 to TRBJ2-7; D uncertain. V lost 3 bases and J 3 bases, leaving 6 bases between the germline ends. There are 12 residues in the CDR3. The CDR3 nucleotides are TGTGCCAGCAGTTTTCGCTTCTACGAGCAGTACTTC. This sequence encodes CASSFRFYEQYF.

Concerning this clonotype: Just one base apart from a much larger clone, this may be a read error. The chain recombines TRBV28 with TRBJ1-4; a weak D match, TRBD1 (5 bases). The V gene's germline CDR1 is MDHEN and CDR2 SYDVKM. The CDR3 loop spans 15 amino acids. V lost 2 bases and J 1 base, leaving 8 bases between the germline ends. The CDR3 sequence: CASSLAGGTNEKLFF. The CDR3, as DNA: TGTGCCAGCAGTTTAGCTGGGGGAACTAATGAAAAACTGTTTTTT.

This clonotype was observed many times. The V call is TRBV2, the J call TRBJ2-3; D ambiguous. This CDR3 is built from 12 residues. V lost 3 bases and J lost 7, with 8 bases in between. Germline CDR1 and CDR2: SNHLY and FYNNEI. The CDR3 spells CASSDRTYTQYF. The CDR3 DNA sequence: TGTGCCAGCAGTGACAGAACCTATACGCAGTATTTT.

This clonotype was detected ten times or more. The genes are TRBV3-1 and TRBJ1-1; D remains unclear. The CDR3 consists of 12 residues. Between the trimmed V and J ends, which lost 0 bases and 9 bases, there was a span of 8 bases. CDR1 is LGHDT and CDR2 is YNNKEL in the germline V gene (reference sequence). The CDR3 bases are TGTGCCAGCAGCCAAGATACTCGCCAAGCTTTCTTT. This gives the protein CASSQDTRQAFF.

The sample holds one count of this clonotype. This sequence may be a read error, since a much larger clone differs from it by one base. The chain is built from TRBV28 and TRBJ2-1, with D unresolved. CDR1 and CDR2 (germline): MDHEN, SYDVKM. This CDR3 has 15 residues. The DNA for the CDR3 is TGTGCCAGCAGTTTAATGGTAGCTGGCTACAATGTGCAGTTCTTC. It translates to CASSLMVAGYNVQFF.

This clonotype is large (0.1 to 1%) within its sample. The CDR3 sequence: CSVRAVQETQYF. The DNA of the CDR3 is TGCAGCGTAAGAGCAGTGCAAGAGACCCAGTACTTC. The rearrangement uses TRBV29-1 and TRBJ2-5; D unresolved. CDR3 size: 12 residues. Trimming removed 6 bases at V and 2 bases at J, with 10 bases between. From germline, CDR1 is SQVTM and CDR2 ANQGSEA.

This clonotype was seen many times. CDR3 residues: CASSLWETASYEQYF. The CDR3 DNA reads as TGTGCCAGCAGTTTATGGGAAACGGCCTCCTACGAGCAGTACTTC. The genes are TRBV28 and TRBJ2-7; D is unclear. Germline CDR1 MDHEN, CDR2 SYDVKM. Trimming pared 0 bases from V and 0 bases from J, leaving 9 bases between. The CDR3 has 15 amino acids.

The chain employs TRBV27 and TRBJ1-2; TRBD1 is a possible D gene (6 bases). The germline V gene encodes CDR1 MNHEY and CDR2 SMNVEV (reference sequence). Trimming took 6 bases from V and 5 from J, leaving 13 bases between them. The CDR3 has 13 amino acids. In DNA form, the CDR3 reads TGTGCCAGCAGAGGGGGAGGGGGGTATGGCTACACCTTC. This translates into CASRGGGGYGYTF.

The chain is built from TRBV18 and TRBJ2-3; D not certain. Germline CDR1 is KGHSH and CDR2 is LQKENI. The CDR3 has 14 amino acids. V shed 3 bases and J shed 4 bases, with 11 bases lying between them. The CDR3, as DNA: TGTGCCAGCTCACCGCTCGCGGAAGCAGATACGCAGTATTTT. It yields the protein CASSPLAEADTQYF.

In its sample, this clonotype was seen many times. The V gene is TRBV20-1, the J gene TRBJ2-4; D possibly corresponds to TRBD1 (5 bases). The germline V gene encodes CDR1 DFQATT and CDR2 SNEGSKA (reference sequence). This CDR3 is built from 15 residues. The V end lost 4 bases, the J end lost 2 bases, and 15 bases lay between the germline ends. The CDR3 sequence is CSANLDSRPKNIQYF. CDR3 coding DNA: TGCAGTGCTAATTTAGACAGTAGGCCCAAAAACATTCAGTACTTC.

Many counts were recorded for this clonotype. V gene TRBV2 combines with J gene TRBJ2-1; D remains ambiguous. The CDR3 loop spans 14 amino acids. Trimming pared 6 bases from V and 4 bases from J, leaving 13 bases between. CDR1 and CDR2 from the germline V gene are SNHLY and FYNNEI. The CDR3 is CASRPAPGYNEQFF. CDR3 coding DNA: TGTGCCAGCAGGCCGGCACCAGGTTACAATGAGCAGTTCTTC. Combining the CDR3 with reference TRBV2 and TRBJ2-1 gives the whole variable domain EPEVTQTPSHQVTQMGQEVILRCVPISNHLYFYWYRQILGQKVEFLVSFYNNEISEKSEIFDDQFSVERPDGSNFTLKIRSTKLEDSAMYFCASRPAPGYNEQFFGPGTRLTVL.

The chain employs TRBV5-1 and TRBJ1-1, with a tentative D call TRBD1 (6 bases). CDR1 is SGHRS and CDR2 is YFSETQ in the germline V gene. V was cut by 3 bases and J by 7 bases, with 16 bases left in between. The CDR3 runs to 14 residues. CDR3 sequence: CASSWGGLDDEAFF. Here the CDR3 DNA reads TGCGCCAGCAGCTGGGGGGGCCTTGATGATGAAGCTTTCTTT.

This clonotype was detected ten times or more. The chain has TRBV3-1 and TRBJ1-4; D remains ambiguous. V lost 1 base and J lost 0, with 12 bases in between. Germline V gives CDR1 LGHDT, CDR2 YNNKEL (reference sequence). This CDR3 comprises 17 residues. The CDR3 nucleotides read TGTGCCAGCAGCCAAGGCCAAAAGGGCCCAACTAATGAAAAACTGTTTTTT. Residues: CASSQGQKGPTNEKLFF.

The chain is built from TRBV27 and TRBJ2-3; D is possibly TRBD2 (5 bases). Germline assignment: CDR1 MNHEY and CDR2 SMNVEV (reference sequence). This CDR3 has 16 residues. V lost 3 bases and J 3 bases, leaving 16 bases between the germline ends. This CDR3 is CASSFTSAGGTDTQYF. The CDR3 DNA reads TGTGCCAGCAGTTTTACATCCGCGGGCGGAACAGATACGCAGTATTTT.

This clonotype has ten or more counts. The chain employs TRBV30 and TRBJ2-3, with unresolved D. There are 11 residues in the CDR3. The germline gives CDR1 GTSNPN, CDR2 SVGIG (reference sequence). The V gene lost 3 bases and the J gene lost 6 bases, with 7 bases spanning the gap. As DNA, the CDR3 is TGTGCCTGGAGCGTGAGGGATACGCAGTATTTT. This codes for CAWSVRDTQYF.

This clonotype has at least ten counts. The chain employs TRBV10-3 and TRBJ2-7; tentative D call: TRBD2 (5 bases). Germline V gene lookup returns CDR1 ENHRY and CDR2 SYGVKD. The CDR3 runs to 13 residues. The V end lost 4 bases, the J end lost 2 bases, and 9 bases lay between the germline ends. CDR3 DNA sequence: TGTGCCATCAGTGGCCCAGCGGCCTACGAGCAGTACTTC. Its protein is CAISGPAAYEQYF.

This clonotype has a count of ten or more. The chain is built from TRBV6-1 and TRBJ2-3; no clear D. This CDR3 region has 18 residues. The germline V and J ends were trimmed by 4 bases and 0 bases, with 20 bases remaining between them. From germline, CDR1 is MNHNS and CDR2 SASEGT. For the CDR3, the DNA is TGTGCCAGCAGTGGAGCCACAGATTCTAGACCTAGCACAGATACGCAGTATTTT. Its translation is CASSGATDSRPSTDTQYF.

Many counts were recorded for this clonotype. V is TRBV20-1 and J is TRBJ1-1, with unresolved D. The CDR3 has 13 amino acids. The V end was cut by 3 bases, the J end by 4 bases, with 12 bases between. Germline lookup yields CDR1 DFQATT and CDR2 SNEGSKA (reference sequence). The CDR3 coding sequence is TGCAGTGCTAGCTCGGATGTGGGCACTGAAGCTTTCTTT. It encodes CSASSDVGTEAFF.

This clonotype was recorded many times. This chain joins TRBV14 and TRBJ2-3; 8 bases line up with TRBD2. CDR1 is SGHDN, CDR2 FVKESK, per germline. J lost 6 bases, V lost 2 bases, and 10 bases had no gene match. The CDR3 loop spans 16 amino acids. DNA of the CDR3: TGTGCCAGCAGCCAACGTCTGGCGGGAGGAGGCGATACGCAGTATTTT. Translation: CASSQRLAGGGDTQYF.

This clonotype was observed many times. This sequence joins TRBV18 and TRBJ2-1, with D possibly matching TRBD1 (5 bases). The CDR3 covers 11 residues. Trimming took 3 bases from V and 9 from J, leaving 6 bases between them. Germline V gene lookup returns CDR1 KGHSH and CDR2 LQKENI. The CDR3 DNA sequence: TGTGCCAGCTCACCTAGGGGTGAGCAGTTCTTC. Protein sequence: CASSPRGEQFF.

There are many counts of this clonotype. The V gene is TRBV7-9, the J gene TRBJ2-1, with 10 bases identical to TRBD2. The CDR3 runs to 16 residues. Germline V gene sequence: CDR1 SEHNR, CDR2 FQNEAQ (reference sequence). The junction had 5 bases not matched to a gene; V was cut back by 0 bases and J by 6 bases. CDR3 protein: CASSLALAGAANEQFF. CDR3 bases: TGTGCCAGCAGCTTAGCCCTAGCGGGAGCCGCCAATGAGCAGTTCTTC.

This clonotype was seen ten or more times. This chain joins TRBV28 and TRBJ2-4; D possibly uses TRBD1 or TRBD2 (5 bases each). The CDR3 sequence is 15 residues long. Trimming shortened V by 3 bases and J by 8 bases, and 17 bases separated the two germline ends. Germline V gene data show CDR1 as MDHEN and CDR2 as SYDVKM. The CDR3 nucleotides are TGTGCCAGCAGTTTTTCCGGGACCATGGACGACATTCAGTACTTC. Amino acid sequence: CASSFSGTMDDIQYF.

This clonotype was picked up many times. V usage is TRBV12-3 or TRBV12-4 and J usage is TRBJ2-1; unclear D gene. CDR3 length: 14 residues. Trimming took 7 bases from V and 7 from J, leaving 17 bases between them. The DNA of the CDR3 is TGTGCCAGCAACTTACCCGGTCCGCGGAATGAGCAGTTCTTC. It translates to CASNLPGPRNEQFF.